This entry lists 16 T cell receptor beta chains sequenced from one sample in a study of cytomegalovirus exposure and HLA in healthy donors. TCRdb's table, derived via immunoSEQ multiplex PCR, lists solely in-frame clones and lacks some. The sample lists around 120,000 clones; roughly nine tenths were seen once. Specimen: PBMCs. The receptors originated from a man aged 18 to 30 in good health and CMV-seropositive.

This chain links TRBV5-6 with TRBJ2-7; TRBD2 agrees at 9 bases. The ends lost 0 bases at V and 4 bases at J; junction bases unmatched: 11. Germline V gene lookup returns CDR1 SGHDT and CDR2 YYEEEE. The CDR3 is made up of 17 amino acids. CDR3 sequence (DNA): TGTGCCAGCAGCTTGGAATGGATGGGGACTAGCCGATACGAGCAGTACTTC. It specifies CASSLEWMGTSRYEQYF.

The chain joins TRBV29-1 to TRBJ1-1; D may be TRBD1 (6 bases). V was cut by 4 bases and J by 11 bases, with 26 bases left in between. Per germline, CDR1 SQVTM and CDR2 ANQGSEA. The length of the CDR3 is 15 residues. CDR3 bases: TGCAGCGTTGTAACGTCCGAGGACAGCCTCATGGGGGCTTTCTTT. This encodes CSVVTSEDSLMGAFF.

The rearrangement uses TRBV7-9 and TRBJ2-3; 8 bases map to TRBD1. The CDR3 extends over 15 amino acids. In germline, CDR1 is SEHNR, CDR2 FQNEAQ (reference sequence). V trimming: 6 bases; J trimming: 6 bases; junction bases outside the gene matches: 11. The CDR3 spells CASSARDRRTDTQYF. The CDR3 region has the DNA TGTGCCAGCAGTGCGAGGGACAGGCGAACGGATACGCAGTATTTT.

The chain joins TRBV19 to TRBJ2-1, with TRBD1 identical over 7 bases. Germline trimming cut 3 bases from V and 4 bases from J; bases unmatched to any gene: 6. This CDR3 comprises 15 residues. CDR1 and CDR2 from the germline V gene are LNHDA and SQIVND (reference sequence). The CDR3 coding sequence is TGTGCCAGTAGTATTAAAGGGACAGATTACAATGAGCAGTTCTTC. Translated: CASSIKGTDYNEQFF.

J is TRBJ1-1 and V is TRBV27; no clear D. The ends were cut back, 4 bases at V and 0 bases at J, with 6 bases in the middle. The CDR3 is 13 amino acids. Germline V gene data show CDR1 as MNHEY and CDR2 as SMNVEV (reference sequence). CDR3 DNA: TGTGCCAGCAGTTATGCGATGAACACTGAAGCTTTCTTT. It yields the protein CASSYAMNTEAFF.

The genes are TRBV5-6 and TRBJ1-4; tentatively, D is TRBD1 (6 bases). The CDR3 length is 17 residues. Deletions cut 3 bases from V and 4 bases from J, with 19 bases between. Germline values: CDR1 SGHDT, CDR2 YYEEEE. The CDR3 is CASSSVPSGTLNEKLFF. The CDR3 DNA sequence: TGTGCCAGCAGCTCTGTACCTTCCGGGACACTTAATGAAAAACTGTTTTTT. The full variable domain, in which reference TRBV5-6 and TRBJ1-4 provide the parts outside the CDR3, is DAGVTQSPTHLIKTRGQQVTLRCSPKSGHDTVSWYQQALGQGPQFIFQYYEEEERQRGNFPDRFSGHQFPNYSSELNVNALLLGDSALYLCASSSVPSGTLNEKLFFGSGTQLSVL.

The chain joins TRBV7-9 to TRBJ1-6; TRBD1 might be the D (6 bases). This CDR3 region has 17 residues. V dropped 1 base and J dropped 5 bases, with 15 bases sitting between them. The germline CDR1 and CDR2 sequences are SEHNR and FQNEAQ (reference sequence). CDR3 DNA sequence: TGTGCCAGCAGCTTAGGGGGGGGCGACCGTCATAATTCACCCCTCCACTTT. It yields the protein CASSLGGGDRHNSPLHF.

The chain couples TRBV27 to TRBJ2-7; 10 nucleotides match TRBD1. The junction had 10 bases not matched to a gene; V was cut back by 5 bases and J by 3 bases. Germline V gene data show CDR1 as MNHEY and CDR2 as SMNVEV (reference sequence). This CDR3 region has 16 residues. The CDR3 protein is CASSQTGTGVFYEQYF. The CDR3 DNA reads TGTGCCAGCAGTCAAACAGGGACAGGGGTGTTCTACGAGCAGTACTTC.

The chain couples TRBV6-1 to TRBJ1-1; D not certain. The CDR3 is 11 residues long. The V end lost 11 bases, the J end lost 4 bases, and 11 bases lay between the germline ends. CDR1 is MNHNS and CDR2 is SASEGT in the germline V gene. The CDR3 DNA sequence: TGTGCCGCATGTCGGGGCACTGAAGCTTTCTTT. It encodes CAACRGTEAFF.

The chain recombines TRBV5-1 with TRBJ1-6; TRBD1 is a possible D gene (6 bases). Germline lookup yields CDR1 SGHRS and CDR2 YFSETQ. Trimming shortened V by 2 bases and J by 7 bases, and 16 bases separated the two germline ends. The CDR3 consists of 16 residues. The CDR3 nucleotides are TGCGCCAGCAGCTTAATAACAGGGAACGAGAATTCACCCCTCCACTTT. Translation gives CASSLITGNENSPLHF. Combining the CDR3 with reference TRBV5-1 and TRBJ1-6 gives the whole variable domain KAGVTQTPRYLIKTRGQQVTLSCSPISGHRSVSWYQQTPGQGLQFLFEYFSETQRNKGNFPGRFSGRQFSNSRSEMNVSTLELGDSALYLCASSLITGNENSPLHFGNGTRLTVT.

The rearrangement links TRBV4-1 to TRBJ2-2; D is perhaps TRBD2 (5 bases). Trimming removed 3 bases at V and 3 bases at J, with 17 bases between. The CDR3 is 17 amino acids. Germline assignment: CDR1 MGHRA and CDR2 YSYEKL. The CDR3 reads CASSQAPRVFDTGELFF. The CDR3 DNA follows: TGCGCCAGCAGCCAGGCCCCGCGGGTTTTTGACACCGGGGAGCTGTTTTTT.

The rearrangement links TRBV25-1 to TRBJ1-2, with a tentative D call TRBD1 (5 bases). V shed 4 bases and J shed 6 bases, with 24 bases lying between them. This CDR3 has 17 amino acids. Germline V gives CDR1 MGHDK, CDR2 SYGVNS. CDR3 region: CASSGSGLQGPRDGYTF. The DNA of the CDR3 is TGTGCCAGCAGTGGTTCGGGCCTACAAGGACCCAGGGATGGCTACACCTTC.

In this sample, this clone turned up a few times. V gene TRBV7-9 combines with J gene TRBJ1-3; possibly TRBD1 for D (6 bases). The CDR3 is 16 residues long. V was cut by 5 bases and J by 3 bases, with 17 bases left in between. CDR1 is SEHNR, CDR2 FQNEAQ, per germline (reference sequence). CDR3 DNA: TGTGCCAGCAGCCTTACGGGAGGGGGACATGGAAACACCATATATTTT. Its protein product is CASSLTGGGHGNTIYF.

The gene calls are TRBV15 and TRBJ1-3, with D uncertain. Trimming left V 6 bases short and J 4 bases short, with 10 bases between. This CDR3 contains 13 residues. Germline CDR1 reads LNHNV; CDR2 reads YYDKDF (reference sequence). CDR3 in DNA: TGTGCCACCAGTCCGGGGAAAGGAAACACCATATATTTT. Encoded protein: CATSPGKGNTIYF.

In this sample, this clone turned up once. The chain carries TRBV10-3 and TRBJ1-4; D might be TRBD1 (6 bases). V lost 0 bases to trimming and J lost 0 bases, with 11 bases between them. There are 17 residues in the CDR3. Per germline, CDR1 ENHRY and CDR2 SYGVKD. CDR3 DNA sequence: TGTGCCATCAGTGAGTCGGGAGGGGGTTCAACTAATGAAAAACTGTTTTTT. Its protein is CAISESGGGSTNEKLFF.

The rearrangement uses TRBV27 and TRBJ2-1; the match to TRBD1 covers 10 bases. Germline V gene sequence: CDR1 MNHEY, CDR2 SMNVEV (reference sequence). The CDR3 runs to 13 residues. Trimming took 7 bases from V and 6 from J; bases not matched to a gene: 3. The chain's CDR3 is CASTRQGANEQFF. CDR3 bases: TGTGCCAGCACACGACAGGGGGCCAATGAGCAGTTCTTC.